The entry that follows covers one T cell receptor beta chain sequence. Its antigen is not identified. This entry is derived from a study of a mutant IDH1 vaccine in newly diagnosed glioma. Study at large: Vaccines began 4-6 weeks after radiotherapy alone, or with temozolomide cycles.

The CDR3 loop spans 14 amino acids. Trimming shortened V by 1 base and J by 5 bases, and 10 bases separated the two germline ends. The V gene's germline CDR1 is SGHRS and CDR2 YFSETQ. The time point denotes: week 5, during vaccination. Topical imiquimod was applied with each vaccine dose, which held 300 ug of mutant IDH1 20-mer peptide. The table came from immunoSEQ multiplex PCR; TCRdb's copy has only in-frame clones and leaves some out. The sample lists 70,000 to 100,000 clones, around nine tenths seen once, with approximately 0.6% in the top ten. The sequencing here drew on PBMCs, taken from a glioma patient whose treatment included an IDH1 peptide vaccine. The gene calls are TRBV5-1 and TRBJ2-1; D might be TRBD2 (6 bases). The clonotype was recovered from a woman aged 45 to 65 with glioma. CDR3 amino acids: CASSLTSPNNEQFF. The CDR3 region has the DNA TGCGCCAGCAGCTTGACTAGCCCAAACAATGAGCAGTTCTTC.